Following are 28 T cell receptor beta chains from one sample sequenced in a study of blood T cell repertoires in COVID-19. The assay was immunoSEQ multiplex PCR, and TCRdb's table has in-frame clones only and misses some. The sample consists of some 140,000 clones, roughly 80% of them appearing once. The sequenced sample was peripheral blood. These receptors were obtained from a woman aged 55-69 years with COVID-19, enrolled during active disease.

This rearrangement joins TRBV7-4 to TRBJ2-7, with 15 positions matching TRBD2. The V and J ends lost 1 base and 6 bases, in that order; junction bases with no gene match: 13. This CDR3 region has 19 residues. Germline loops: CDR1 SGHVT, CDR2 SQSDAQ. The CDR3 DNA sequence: TGTGCCAGCAGCTTAGTAGCCGGACTAGCGGGGGGGCTTTCCCCCGAGCAGTACGTC. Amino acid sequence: CASSLVAGLAGGLSPEQYV.

The CDR3 DNA reads TGTGCCTGGAGTCCGGGGGGTTATTCGAGGAATGAGCAGTTCTTC. It codes for CAWSPGGYSRNEQFF. The V and J genes are TRBV30 and TRBJ2-1, with 7 bases that match TRBD2. CDR1 GTSNPN and CDR2 SVGIG come from the germline V gene (reference sequence). The CDR3 is 15 residues long. V shed 2 bases and J 7 bases; nucleotides not matched to a gene: 11.

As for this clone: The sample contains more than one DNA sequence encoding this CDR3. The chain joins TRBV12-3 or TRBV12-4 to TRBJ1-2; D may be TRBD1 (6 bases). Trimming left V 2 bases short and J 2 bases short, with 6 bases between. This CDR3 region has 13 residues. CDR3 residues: CASSLQGNYGYTF. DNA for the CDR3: TGTGCCAGCAGTTTACAGGGGAACTATGGCTACACCTTC.

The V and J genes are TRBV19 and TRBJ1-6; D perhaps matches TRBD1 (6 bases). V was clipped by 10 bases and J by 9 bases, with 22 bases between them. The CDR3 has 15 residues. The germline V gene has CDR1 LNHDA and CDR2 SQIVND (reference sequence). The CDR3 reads CATRRGGKEVSPLHF. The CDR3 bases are TGTGCCACCCGTCGTGGGGGCAAAGAGGTTTCACCCCTCCACTTT. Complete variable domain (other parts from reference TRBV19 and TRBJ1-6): DGGITQSPKYLFRKEGQNVTLSCEQNLNHDAMYWYRQDPGQGLRLIYYSQIVNDFQKGDIAEGYSVSREKKESFPLTVTSAQKNPTAFYLCATRRGGKEVSPLHFGNGTRLTVT.

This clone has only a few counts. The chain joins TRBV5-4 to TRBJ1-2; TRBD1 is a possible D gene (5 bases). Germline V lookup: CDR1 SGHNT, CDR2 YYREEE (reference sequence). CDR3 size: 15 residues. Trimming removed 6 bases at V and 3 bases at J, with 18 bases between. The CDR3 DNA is TGTGCCAGCACCGTCCGGGGCAGGGAGGACTATGGCTACACCTTC. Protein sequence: CASTVRGREDYGYTF.

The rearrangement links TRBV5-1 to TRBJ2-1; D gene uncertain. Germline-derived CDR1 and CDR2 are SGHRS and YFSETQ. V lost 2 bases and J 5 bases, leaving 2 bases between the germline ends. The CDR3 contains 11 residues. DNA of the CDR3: TGCGCCAGCAGCTTCGACAATGAGCAGTTCTTC. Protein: CASSFDNEQFF.

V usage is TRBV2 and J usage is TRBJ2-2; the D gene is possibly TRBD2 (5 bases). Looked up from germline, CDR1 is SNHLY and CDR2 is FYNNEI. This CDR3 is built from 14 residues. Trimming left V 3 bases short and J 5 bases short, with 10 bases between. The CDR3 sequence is CASSENRGTGELFF. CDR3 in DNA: TGTGCCAGCAGTGAGAACCGGGGAACCGGGGAGCTGTTTTTT.

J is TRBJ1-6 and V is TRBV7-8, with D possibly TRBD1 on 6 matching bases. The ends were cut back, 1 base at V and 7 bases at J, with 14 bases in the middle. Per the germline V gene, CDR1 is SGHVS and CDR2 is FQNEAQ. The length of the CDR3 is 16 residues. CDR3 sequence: CASSLDRGGLNSPLHF. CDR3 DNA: TGTGCCAGCAGCTTAGACCGAGGGGGTTTGAATTCACCCCTCCACTTT.

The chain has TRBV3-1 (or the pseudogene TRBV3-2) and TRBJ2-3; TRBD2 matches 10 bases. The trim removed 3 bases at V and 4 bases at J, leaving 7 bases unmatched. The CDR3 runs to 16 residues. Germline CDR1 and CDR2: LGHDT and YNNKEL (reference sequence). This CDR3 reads CASSQRLSGRSDTQYF. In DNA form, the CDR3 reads TGTGCCAGCAGCCAGAGACTTAGCGGGAGGTCAGATACGCAGTATTTT.

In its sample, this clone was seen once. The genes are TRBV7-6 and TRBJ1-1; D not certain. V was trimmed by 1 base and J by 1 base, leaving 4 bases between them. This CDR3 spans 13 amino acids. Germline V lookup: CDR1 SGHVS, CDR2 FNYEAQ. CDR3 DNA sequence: TGTGCCAGCAGCTTAGAAGCGAACACTGAAGCTTTCTTT. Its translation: CASSLEANTEAFF.

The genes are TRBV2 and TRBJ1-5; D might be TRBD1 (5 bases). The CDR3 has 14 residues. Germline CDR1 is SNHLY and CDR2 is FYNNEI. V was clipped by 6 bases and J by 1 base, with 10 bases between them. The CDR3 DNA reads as TGTGCCAGCAGATGGGACTCGAGCAATCAGCCCCAGCATTTT. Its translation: CASRWDSSNQPQHF.

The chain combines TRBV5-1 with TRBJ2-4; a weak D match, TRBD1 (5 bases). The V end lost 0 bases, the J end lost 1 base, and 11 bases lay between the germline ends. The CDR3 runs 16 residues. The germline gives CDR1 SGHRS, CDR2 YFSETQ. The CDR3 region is CASSLESGSAKNIQYF. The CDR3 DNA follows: TGCGCCAGCAGCTTGGAGTCAGGGTCGGCCAAAAACATTCAGTACTTC.

CDR3 region: CASSQGTSGVRWNTQYF. The CDR3 DNA follows: TGTGCCAGCAGCCAAGGAACTAGCGGTGTGCGGTGGAATACGCAGTATTTT. This chain uses TRBV3-1 (or the pseudogene TRBV3-2) with TRBJ2-3; TRBD2 matches 8 bases. Germline lookup yields CDR1 LGHDT and CDR2 YNNKEL (reference sequence). The trim removed 1 base at V and 7 bases at J, leaving 13 bases unmatched. There are 17 residues in the CDR3.

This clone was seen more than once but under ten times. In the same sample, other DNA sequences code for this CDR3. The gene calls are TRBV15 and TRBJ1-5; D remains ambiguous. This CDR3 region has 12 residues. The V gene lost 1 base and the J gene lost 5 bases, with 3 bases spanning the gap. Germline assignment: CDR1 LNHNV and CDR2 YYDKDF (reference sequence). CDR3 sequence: CATSRADQPQHF. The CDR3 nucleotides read TGTGCCACCAGCAGAGCGGATCAGCCCCAGCATTTT.

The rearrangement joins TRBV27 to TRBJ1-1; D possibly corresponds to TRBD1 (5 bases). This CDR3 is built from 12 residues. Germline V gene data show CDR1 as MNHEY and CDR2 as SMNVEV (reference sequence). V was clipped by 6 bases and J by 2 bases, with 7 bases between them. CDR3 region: CASRRGNTEAFF. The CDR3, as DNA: TGTGCCAGCAGAAGGGGAAACACTGAAGCTTTCTTT.

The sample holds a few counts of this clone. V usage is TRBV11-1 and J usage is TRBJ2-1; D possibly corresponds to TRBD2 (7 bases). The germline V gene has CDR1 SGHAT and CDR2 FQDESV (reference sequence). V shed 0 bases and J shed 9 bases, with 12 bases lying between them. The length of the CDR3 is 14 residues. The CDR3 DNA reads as TGTGCCAGCAGCTTAGCGGGGGGGCCGGTTGAGCAGTTCTTC. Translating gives CASSLAGGPVEQFF.

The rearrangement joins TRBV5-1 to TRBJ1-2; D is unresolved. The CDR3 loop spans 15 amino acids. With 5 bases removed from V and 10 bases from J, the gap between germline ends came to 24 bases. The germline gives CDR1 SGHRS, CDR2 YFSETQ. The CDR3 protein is CASSQISPGISNYTF. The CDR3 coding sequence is TGCGCCAGCAGTCAGATCAGCCCGGGAATTTCTAACTACACCTTC.

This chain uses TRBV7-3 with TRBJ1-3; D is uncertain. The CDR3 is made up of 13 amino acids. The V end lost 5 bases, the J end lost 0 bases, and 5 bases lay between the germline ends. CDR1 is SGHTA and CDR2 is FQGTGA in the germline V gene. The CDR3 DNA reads TGTGCCAGCAGCGTCAGCTCTGGAAACACCATATATTTT. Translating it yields CASSVSSGNTIYF.

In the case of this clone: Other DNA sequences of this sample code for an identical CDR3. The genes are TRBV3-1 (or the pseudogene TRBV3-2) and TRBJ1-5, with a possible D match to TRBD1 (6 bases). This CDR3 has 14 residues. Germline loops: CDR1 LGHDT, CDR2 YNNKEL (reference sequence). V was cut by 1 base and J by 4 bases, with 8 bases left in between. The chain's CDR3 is CASSQARGNQPQHF. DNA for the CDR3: TGTGCCAGCAGCCAAGCCAGGGGTAATCAGCCCCAGCATTTT.

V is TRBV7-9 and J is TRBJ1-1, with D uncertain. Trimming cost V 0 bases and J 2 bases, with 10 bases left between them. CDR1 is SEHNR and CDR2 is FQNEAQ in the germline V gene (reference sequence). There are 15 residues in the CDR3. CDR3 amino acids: CASSLAGNKNTEAFF. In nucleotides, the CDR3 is TGTGCCAGCAGCTTAGCCGGGAACAAAAACACTGAAGCTTTCTTT.

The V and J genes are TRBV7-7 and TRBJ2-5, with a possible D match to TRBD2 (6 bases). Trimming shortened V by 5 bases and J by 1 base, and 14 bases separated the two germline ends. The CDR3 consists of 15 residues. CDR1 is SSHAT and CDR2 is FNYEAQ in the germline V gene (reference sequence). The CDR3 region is CASSPQAGSQETQYF. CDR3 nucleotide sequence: TGTGCCAGCAGCCCTCAGGCGGGGAGCCAAGAGACCCAGTACTTC.

The CDR3 reads CASSQGAGNTEAFF. Here the CDR3 DNA reads TGTGCCAGCAGCCAGGGGGCGGGCAACACTGAAGCTTTCTTT. The genes are TRBV6-5 and TRBJ1-1, with 8 bases fitting TRBD1. V shed 6 bases, J shed 2 bases, and the junction held 5 bases outside the gene matches. CDR1 and CDR2 (germline): MNHEY, SVGAGI. CDR3 length: 14 amino acids.

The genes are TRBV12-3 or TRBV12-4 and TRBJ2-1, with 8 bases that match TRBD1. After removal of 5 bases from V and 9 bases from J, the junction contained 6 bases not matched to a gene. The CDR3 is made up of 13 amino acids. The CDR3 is CASSKGTGVEQFF. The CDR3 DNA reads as TGTGCCAGCAGTAAAGGGACAGGTGTTGAGCAGTTCTTC.

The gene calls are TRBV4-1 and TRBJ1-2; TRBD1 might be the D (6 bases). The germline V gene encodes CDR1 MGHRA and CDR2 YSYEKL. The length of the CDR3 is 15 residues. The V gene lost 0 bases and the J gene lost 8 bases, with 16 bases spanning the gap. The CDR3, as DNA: TGCGCCAGCAGCCAAGATTCGGGGGGGACATGGGGCTACACCTTC. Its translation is CASSQDSGGTWGYTF.

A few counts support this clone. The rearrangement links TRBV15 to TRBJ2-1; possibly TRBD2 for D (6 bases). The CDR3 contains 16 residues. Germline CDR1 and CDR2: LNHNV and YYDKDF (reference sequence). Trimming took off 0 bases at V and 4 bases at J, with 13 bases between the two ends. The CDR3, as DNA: TGTGCCACCAGCAGAGATGTGGAGGGACCTTACAATGAGCAGTTCTTC. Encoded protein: CATSRDVEGPYNEQFF.

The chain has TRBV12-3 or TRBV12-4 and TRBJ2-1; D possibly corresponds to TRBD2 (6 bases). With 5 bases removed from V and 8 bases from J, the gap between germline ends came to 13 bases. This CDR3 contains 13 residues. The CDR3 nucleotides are TGTGCCAGCAGTAGATCTAGCGTAGATGAGCAGTTCTTC. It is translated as CASSRSSVDEQFF.

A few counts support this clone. This CDR3 is CASSLARGVEAFF. The CDR3 coding sequence is TGCGCCAGCAGCTTGGCCCGGGGGGTTGAAGCTTTCTTT. The gene calls are TRBV5-1 and TRBJ1-1, with TRBD1 as a possible D gene (5 bases). Trimming cost V 0 bases and J 7 bases, with 10 bases left between them. The CDR3 sequence is 13 residues long. CDR1 and CDR2 (germline): SGHRS, YFSETQ.

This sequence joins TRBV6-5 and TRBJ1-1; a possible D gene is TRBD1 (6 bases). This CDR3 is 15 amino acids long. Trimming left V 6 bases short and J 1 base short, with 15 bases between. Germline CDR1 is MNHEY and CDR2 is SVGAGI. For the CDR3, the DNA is TGTGCCAGCAGGAGAAACACAGGGTGGAACACTGAAGCTTTCTTT. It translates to CASRRNTGWNTEAFF.